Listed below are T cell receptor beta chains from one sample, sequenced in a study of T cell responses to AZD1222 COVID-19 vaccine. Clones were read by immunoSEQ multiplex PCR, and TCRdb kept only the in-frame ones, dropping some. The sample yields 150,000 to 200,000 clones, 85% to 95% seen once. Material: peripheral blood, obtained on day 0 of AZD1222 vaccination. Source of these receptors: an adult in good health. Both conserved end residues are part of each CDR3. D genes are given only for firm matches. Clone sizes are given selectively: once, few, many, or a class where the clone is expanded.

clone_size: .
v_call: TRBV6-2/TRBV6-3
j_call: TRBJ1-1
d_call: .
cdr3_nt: TGTGCCAGCAGTTACATAATTAGGGGGAAGTACACTGAAGCTTTCTTT
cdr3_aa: CASSYIIRGKYTEAFF

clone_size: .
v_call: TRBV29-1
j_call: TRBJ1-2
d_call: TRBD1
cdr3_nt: TGCAGCACAGGGGACACTCCGGGCTACACCTTC
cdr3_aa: CSTGDTPGYTF

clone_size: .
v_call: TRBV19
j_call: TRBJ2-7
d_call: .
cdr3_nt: TGTGCCAGTAGTATGGTCGAAGGAGGCGAGCAGTACTTC
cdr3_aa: CASSMVEGGEQYF

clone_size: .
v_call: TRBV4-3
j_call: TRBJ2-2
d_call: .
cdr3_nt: TGCGCCAGCAGCCACCGTCTTTGGCCCTTGGGCACCGGGGAGCTGTTTTTT
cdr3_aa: CASSHRLWPLGTGELFF

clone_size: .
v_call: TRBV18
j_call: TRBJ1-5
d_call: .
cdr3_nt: TGTGCCAGCTCACCCGGAAGAGCGGGCAATCAGCCCCAGCATTTT
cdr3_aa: CASSPGRAGNQPQHF

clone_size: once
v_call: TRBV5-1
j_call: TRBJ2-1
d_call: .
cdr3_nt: TGCGCCAGCAGCTTGTCTGTGTCAGCGGTAAATGAGCAGTTCTTC
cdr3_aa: CASSLSVSAVNEQFF

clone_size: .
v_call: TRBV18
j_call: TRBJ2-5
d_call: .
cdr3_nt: TGTGCCAGCTCTCCTGGGCTAAACCAAGAGACCCAGTACTTC
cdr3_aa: CASSPGLNQETQYF

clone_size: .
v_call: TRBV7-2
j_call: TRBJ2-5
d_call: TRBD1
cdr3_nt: TGTGCCAGCAGCTTAGAGGGACAGTTGGGGACCCAGTACTTC
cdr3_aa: CASSLEGQLGTQYF

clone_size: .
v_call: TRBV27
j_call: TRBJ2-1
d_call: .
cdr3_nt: TGTGCCAGCAGTTCGAAGGGTGAGCAGTTCTTC
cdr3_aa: CASSSKGEQFF

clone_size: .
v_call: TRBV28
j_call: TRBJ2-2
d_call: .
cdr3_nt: TGTGCCAGCAGTTTGCTGAGCAGGGAGCTGTTTTTT
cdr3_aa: CASSLLSRELFF

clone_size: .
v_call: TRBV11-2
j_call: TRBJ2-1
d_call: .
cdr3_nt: TGTGCCAGCAAAGGACTGACAGCCTACAATGAGCAGTTCTTC
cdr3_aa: CASKGLTAYNEQFF

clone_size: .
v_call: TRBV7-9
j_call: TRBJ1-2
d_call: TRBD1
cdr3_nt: TGTGCCAGCAGCTTAGAAGAGACAGGGGTCGGCTACACCTTC
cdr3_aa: CASSLEETGVGYTF

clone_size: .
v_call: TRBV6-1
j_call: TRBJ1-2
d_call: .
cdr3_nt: TGTGCCAGCAGTGCAGGGATTTTGGGGACTAACTATGGCTACACCTTC
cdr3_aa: CASSAGILGTNYGYTF

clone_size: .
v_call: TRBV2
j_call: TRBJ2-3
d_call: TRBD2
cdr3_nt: TGTGCCAGCAGCGACCTAGCGGGGTATTCCCCTAGCACAGATACGCAGTATTTT
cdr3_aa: CASSDLAGYSPSTDTQYF

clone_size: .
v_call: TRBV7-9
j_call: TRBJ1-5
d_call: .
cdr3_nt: TGTGCCAGCAGCTTCCATTCCAGCGACAGATATAGCAATCAGCCCCAGCATTTT
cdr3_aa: CASSFHSSDRYSNQPQHF

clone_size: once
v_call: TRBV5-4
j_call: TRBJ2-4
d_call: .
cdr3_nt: TGTGCCAGCAGGGAGGCAGGACAAGCCGGCGAGTACTTC
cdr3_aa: CASREAGQAGEYF

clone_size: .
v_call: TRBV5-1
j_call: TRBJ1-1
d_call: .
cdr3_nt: TGCGCCAGCAGCTTACCAAACCCGACGTTGAACACTGAAGCTTTCTTT
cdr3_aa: CASSLPNPTLNTEAFF

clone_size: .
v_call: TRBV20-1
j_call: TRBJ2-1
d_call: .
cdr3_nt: TGCAGTGCCGAACAGGGCAATGAGCAGTTCTTC
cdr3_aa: CSAEQGNEQFF

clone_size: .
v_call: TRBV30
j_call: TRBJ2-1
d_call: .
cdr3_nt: TGTGCCTGGAGTGTCGTCTACAATGAGCAGTTCTTC
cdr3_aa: CAWSVVYNEQFF